These T cell receptor beta chains were read from a single sample in a study of T-cell memory formation after mild COVID-19. TCRdb reanalysed the 5' RACE reads using MiXCR and keeps one entry per CDR3 protein. The sample yields about 30,000 distinct CDR3 sequences, less than 15% seen once. The specimen was PBMCs or a T cell subset sorted from them (not recorded which). These receptors were obtained from an adult woman who had mild COVID-19 (a few samples of this study predate the infection). Cell type and time point are not known. Both conserved end residues are part of each CDR3. A D gene is named only where the DNA matches it firmly. Clone sizes are given selectively: once, few, many, or a class where the clone is expanded.

V gene: TRBV20-1; D gene: .; J gene: TRBJ1-1; clone size: many; CDR3 DNA: TGCAGTGCTAGAAGGTCGTCGGGAAGGGCGAACACTGAAGCTTTCTTT; CDR3 protein: CSARRSSGRANTEAFF
V gene: TRBV19; D gene: .; J gene: TRBJ1-1; clone size: many; CDR3 DNA: TGTGCCAGTATCCCAAGGGATAGTGCGAACACTGAAGCTTTCTTT; CDR3 protein: CASIPRDSANTEAFF
V gene: TRBV30; D gene: TRBD1; J gene: TRBJ1-1; clone size: few; CDR3 DNA: TGTGCCTGGGGCCCACAGGGGTTCACTGAAGCTTTCTTT; CDR3 protein: CAWGPQGFTEAFF
V gene: TRBV19; D gene: .; J gene: TRBJ1-5; clone size: many; CDR3 DNA: TGTGCCAGTAGTATAGCCCTAAAGGGGGGCAATCAGCCCCAGCATTTT; CDR3 protein: CASSIALKGGNQPQHF
V gene: TRBV12-3/TRBV12-4; D gene: .; J gene: TRBJ2-1; clone size: many; CDR3 DNA: TGTGCCAGCAGTTTAGCGCATCTGGGTTACAATGAGCAGTTCTTC; CDR3 protein: CASSLAHLGYNEQFF
V gene: TRBV5-4; D gene: TRBD1; J gene: TRBJ2-1; clone size: many; CDR3 DNA: TGTGCCAGCAGCTTGTTCGGGACAGGGGGCAATGAGCAGTTCTTC; CDR3 protein: CASSLFGTGGNEQFF
V gene: TRBV10-3; D gene: TRBD1; J gene: TRBJ2-7; clone size: many; CDR3 DNA: TGTGCCATCAGTGAGTTAGGGGGCGGATACGAGCAGTACTTC; CDR3 protein: CAISELGGGYEQYF
V gene: TRBV20-1; D gene: TRBD2; J gene: TRBJ2-7; clone size: many; CDR3 DNA: TGCAGTGCTCCGACTAGCGGGGGGCGTGAGCAGTACTTC; CDR3 protein: CSAPTSGGREQYF
V gene: TRBV7-8; D gene: TRBD1; J gene: TRBJ1-1; clone size: many; CDR3 DNA: TGTGCCAGCAGCCTGACAGGGGTGAACACTGAAGCTTTCTTT; CDR3 protein: CASSLTGVNTEAFF
V gene: TRBV24-1; D gene: .; J gene: TRBJ2-7; clone size: many; CDR3 DNA: TGTGCCACCAGTGATGGAGGAGGCTACGAGCAGTACTTC; CDR3 protein: CATSDGGGYEQYF
V gene: TRBV18; D gene: .; J gene: TRBJ2-2; clone size: few; CDR3 DNA: TGTGCCAGCTCACCGGACACCGGGGAGCTGTTTTTT; CDR3 protein: CASSPDTGELFF
V gene: TRBV6-1; D gene: .; J gene: TRBJ1-1; clone size: many; CDR3 DNA: TGTGCCAGCAGTGAAGTTAACAGGAATGAAGCTTTCTTT; CDR3 protein: CASSEVNRNEAFF
V gene: TRBV6-5; D gene: TRBD1; J gene: TRBJ1-3; clone size: many; CDR3 DNA: TGTGCCAGCAGTACCCGGCGGGACAGCTTTATATCTGGAAACACCATATATTTT; CDR3 protein: CASSTRRDSFISGNTIYF
V gene: TRBV19; D gene: TRBD1; J gene: TRBJ1-1; clone size: many; CDR3 DNA: TGTGCCAGTAGTGGGTTGGCAGGGGGCACTGAAGCTTTCTTT; CDR3 protein: CASSGLAGGTEAFF
V gene: TRBV12-3/TRBV12-4; D gene: .; J gene: TRBJ2-1; clone size: medium-sized; CDR3 DNA: TGTGCCAGCAGTTTTTATAGCGGCAATGAGCAGTTCTTC; CDR3 protein: CASSFYSGNEQFF
V gene: TRBV6-5; D gene: .; J gene: TRBJ2-1; clone size: many; CDR3 DNA: TGTGCCAGCAGTTACGAGAGCTCCTACAATGAGCAGTTCTTC; CDR3 protein: CASSYESSYNEQFF
V gene: TRBV10-3; D gene: .; J gene: TRBJ2-7; clone size: many; CDR3 DNA: TGTGCCATCAGGAGGGACGGGAGCTCCTACGAGCAGTACTTC; CDR3 protein: CAIRRDGSSYEQYF
V gene: TRBV2; D gene: .; J gene: TRBJ2-7; clone size: many; CDR3 DNA: TGTGCCAGCAGTCGTTCAGGGATAGGTCCTTTATTC; CDR3 protein: CASSRSGIGPLF
V gene: TRBV7-9; D gene: TRBD1; J gene: TRBJ2-3; clone size: many; CDR3 DNA: TGTGCCAGCAGCCCCGGACAGGGGGCGGGAGATACGCAGTATTTT; CDR3 protein: CASSPGQGAGDTQYF
V gene: TRBV4-1; D gene: .; J gene: TRBJ2-7; clone size: medium-sized; CDR3 DNA: TGCGCCAGCAGCCAGGCCTACGAGCAGTACTTC; CDR3 protein: CASSQAYEQYF
V gene: TRBV5-1; D gene: .; J gene: TRBJ2-1; clone size: many; CDR3 DNA: TGCGCCAGCAGCTTGCTGGGACTCGAGGGCAATGAGCAGTTCTTC; CDR3 protein: CASSLLGLEGNEQFF
V gene: TRBV4-3; D gene: TRBD2; J gene: TRBJ2-1; clone size: many; CDR3 DNA: TGCGCCAGCAGCCAAAACGGACTAGCGTCGGGAAGCAATGAGCAGTTCTTC; CDR3 protein: CASSQNGLASGSNEQFF
V gene: TRBV7-2; D gene: .; J gene: TRBJ2-7; clone size: many; CDR3 DNA: TGTGCCAGCAGCTCTGACAGACCCTCCTACGAGCAGTACTTC; CDR3 protein: CASSSDRPSYEQYF
V gene: TRBV9; D gene: .; J gene: TRBJ2-5; clone size: many; CDR3 DNA: TGTGCCAGCAGCGTTAACGGGGCCGAAGAGACCCAGTACTTC; CDR3 protein: CASSVNGAEETQYF
V gene: TRBV20-1; D gene: .; J gene: TRBJ2-1; clone size: many; CDR3 DNA: TGCAGTGCTAGAGATCATTCTAGTTTCGATGAGCAGTTCTTC; CDR3 protein: CSARDHSSFDEQFF
V gene: TRBV7-8; D gene: TRBD2; J gene: TRBJ2-5; clone size: .; CDR3 DNA: TGTGCCAGCAGCTTTGGGCTAGCGGGGGGCCAAGAGACCCAGTACTTC; CDR3 protein: CASSFGLAGGQETQYF
V gene: TRBV24-1; D gene: .; J gene: TRBJ2-1; clone size: many; CDR3 DNA: TGTGCCACGTTATCAAACCGGGGGCGCCATGAGCAGTTCTTC; CDR3 protein: CATLSNRGRHEQFF
V gene: TRBV7-6; D gene: .; J gene: TRBJ2-6; clone size: .; CDR3 DNA: TGTGCCAGCAGCCCGGGGGTTACCGGGGCCAACGTCCTGACTTTC; CDR3 protein: CASSPGVTGANVLTF
V gene: TRBV7-2; D gene: TRBD1; J gene: TRBJ1-5; clone size: many; CDR3 DNA: TGTGCCAGCCAGGACAGGGTCGGACGAAATCAGCCCCAGCATTTT; CDR3 protein: CASQDRVGRNQPQHF
V gene: TRBV6-5; D gene: TRBD1; J gene: TRBJ1-3; clone size: many; CDR3 DNA: TGTGCCAGCAGCCGAGACAGGGTAGATGGAAACACCATATATTTT; CDR3 protein: CASSRDRVDGNTIYF
V gene: TRBV7-2; D gene: TRBD2; J gene: TRBJ2-1; clone size: many; CDR3 DNA: TGTGCCAGCAGCTTATCGGGTTGGACTAGCGGGACCCACTCCTACAATGAGCAGTTCTTC; CDR3 protein: CASSLSGWTSGTHSYNEQFF
V gene: TRBV5-1; D gene: .; J gene: TRBJ1-1; clone size: many; CDR3 DNA: TGCGCCAGCAGCTTGGTAGGGCAGTTGACAGCTTTCTTT; CDR3 protein: CASSLVGQLTAFF
V gene: TRBV27; D gene: .; J gene: TRBJ1-1; clone size: many; CDR3 DNA: TGTGCCAGCAGTTTGCAAGGGGCTCTTAACACTGAAGCTTTCTTT; CDR3 protein: CASSLQGALNTEAFF
V gene: TRBV5-1; D gene: .; J gene: TRBJ2-7; clone size: medium-sized; CDR3 DNA: TGCGCCAGCAGCTTGGGCAGATGGTACGAGCAGTACTTC; CDR3 protein: CASSLGRWYEQYF
V gene: TRBV7-6; D gene: .; J gene: TRBJ2-1; clone size: many; CDR3 DNA: TGTGCCAGCAGCTCCACTAGGAGCTCCTACAATGAGCAGTTCTTC; CDR3 protein: CASSSTRSSYNEQFF
V gene: TRBV6-2/TRBV6-3; D gene: .; J gene: TRBJ1-1; clone size: .; CDR3 DNA: TGTGCCAGCAGTTTCACACCTCACAGTGCTTACACTGAAGCTTTCTTT; CDR3 protein: CASSFTPHSAYTEAFF
V gene: TRBV12-3/TRBV12-4; D gene: TRBD2; J gene: TRBJ2-3; clone size: many; CDR3 DNA: TGTGCCAGCAGAGCTAGCGGGAGTCACCCAGATACGCAGTATTTT; CDR3 protein: CASRASGSHPDTQYF
V gene: TRBV6-2/TRBV6-3; D gene: .; J gene: TRBJ1-5; clone size: many; CDR3 DNA: TGTGCCAGCAGTTACGACTCTACCCCGAATCAGCCCCAGCATTTT; CDR3 protein: CASSYDSTPNQPQHF
V gene: TRBV4-1; D gene: .; J gene: TRBJ2-5; clone size: .; CDR3 DNA: TGCGCCAGCAGCCGGGGGACAAGATTTGAAGAGACCCAGTACTTC; CDR3 protein: CASSRGTRFEETQYF
V gene: TRBV4-2; D gene: .; J gene: TRBJ2-3; clone size: many; CDR3 DNA: TGTGCCAGCAGCCAAGATGTCAGCACAGATACGCAGTATTTT; CDR3 protein: CASSQDVSTDTQYF
V gene: TRBV7-2; D gene: TRBD1; J gene: TRBJ1-2; clone size: many; CDR3 DNA: TGTGCCAGCAGCTTAGCGGCCCCGACAGGGGACTATGGCTACACCTTC; CDR3 protein: CASSLAAPTGDYGYTF
V gene: TRBV20-1; D gene: TRBD2; J gene: TRBJ2-3; clone size: many; CDR3 DNA: TGCAGTGCTAGAGATAGAGGCGGGGGAGACTCAGATACGCAGTATTTT; CDR3 protein: CSARDRGGGDSDTQYF
V gene: TRBV5-6; D gene: TRBD1; J gene: TRBJ1-1; clone size: many; CDR3 DNA: TGTGCCAGCAGCCCGAGGACAGGGGACTCGAAAACTGAAGCTTTCTTT; CDR3 protein: CASSPRTGDSKTEAFF
V gene: TRBV7-6; D gene: .; J gene: TRBJ2-3; clone size: .; CDR3 DNA: TGTGCCAGCAGCTTTACAGGGGGGGGAGATACGCAGTATTTT; CDR3 protein: CASSFTGGGDTQYF
V gene: TRBV18; D gene: .; J gene: TRBJ2-4; clone size: many; CDR3 DNA: TGTGCCAGCTCACCTGCAACCGGGGGAACCAAAAACATTCAGTACTTC; CDR3 protein: CASSPATGGTKNIQYF
V gene: TRBV20-1; D gene: .; J gene: TRBJ1-5; clone size: medium-sized; CDR3 DNA: TGCAGTGCTTCCCTCGGCAGCAATCAGCCCCAGCATTTT; CDR3 protein: CSASLGSNQPQHF
V gene: TRBV7-8; D gene: TRBD1; J gene: TRBJ2-1; clone size: once; CDR3 DNA: TGTGCCAGCAGTGTGCTCAGGGGACAGGAGCAGTTCTTC; CDR3 protein: CASSVLRGQEQFF
V gene: TRBV25-1; D gene: .; J gene: TRBJ1-1; clone size: many; CDR3 DNA: TGTGCCAGCAGTGAGTGGCGGGACACCGCTGAAGCTTTCTTT; CDR3 protein: CASSEWRDTAEAFF
V gene: TRBV7-9; D gene: .; J gene: TRBJ2-7; clone size: medium-sized; CDR3 DNA: TGTGCCAGCAGTTACAGCCTAGGGCGGAGTTACGAGCAGTACTTC; CDR3 protein: CASSYSLGRSYEQYF
V gene: TRBV5-1; D gene: TRBD2; J gene: TRBJ2-1; clone size: .; CDR3 DNA: TGCGCCAGCAGCTGGGGACTAGAGTGGGGCTCCTACAATGAGCAGTTCTTC; CDR3 protein: CASSWGLEWGSYNEQFF
V gene: TRBV6-6; D gene: .; J gene: TRBJ1-5; clone size: many; CDR3 DNA: TGTGCCAGCAGTTGGCCGGGACGTAGCAATCAGCCCCAGCATTTT; CDR3 protein: CASSWPGRSNQPQHF
V gene: TRBV12-3/TRBV12-4; D gene: .; J gene: TRBJ1-4; clone size: many; CDR3 DNA: TGTGCCAGCAGTCTAGATAGCCGTGAAAAACTGTTTTTT; CDR3 protein: CASSLDSREKLFF
V gene: TRBV18; D gene: .; J gene: TRBJ2-1; clone size: many; CDR3 DNA: TGTGCCAGCTCACCAACCGGTGCGGGCTACAATGAGCAGTTCTTC; CDR3 protein: CASSPTGAGYNEQFF
V gene: TRBV21-1; D gene: .; J gene: TRBJ2-5; clone size: many; CDR3 DNA: TGTGCCAGCAGCAAAGCAGCGGGTTGGGAGACCCAGTACTTC; CDR3 protein: CASSKAAGWETQYF
V gene: TRBV12-3/TRBV12-4; D gene: .; J gene: TRBJ1-1; clone size: many; CDR3 DNA: TGTGCCAGCAGAAGGCTACTTTCAGGGTCCACTGAAGCTTTCTTT; CDR3 protein: CASRRLLSGSTEAFF
V gene: TRBV7-9; D gene: .; J gene: TRBJ2-5; clone size: many; CDR3 DNA: TGTGCCAGCAGCCTCCGACTAGACCAAGAGACCCAGTACTTC; CDR3 protein: CASSLRLDQETQYF
V gene: TRBV6-4; D gene: TRBD1; J gene: TRBJ2-2; clone size: many; CDR3 DNA: TGTGCCAGCAGTGACGGGACAGGGGGCACCGGGGAGCTGTTTTTT; CDR3 protein: CASSDGTGGTGELFF
V gene: TRBV4-3; D gene: TRBD2; J gene: TRBJ2-3; clone size: many; CDR3 DNA: TGCGCCAGCAGCCAAGAGAAGGCGGGAGGGCCGACAGATACGCAGTATTTT; CDR3 protein: CASSQEKAGGPTDTQYF
V gene: TRBV9; D gene: .; J gene: TRBJ1-1; clone size: few; CDR3 DNA: TGTGCCAGCAGCGGCGGGCGGCTCCCTGAAGCTTTCTTT; CDR3 protein: CASSGGRLPEAFF
V gene: TRBV12-3/TRBV12-4; D gene: .; J gene: TRBJ1-5; clone size: many; CDR3 DNA: TGTGCCAGCAGTTTACCAGTCGGTCAGCCCCAGCATTTT; CDR3 protein: CASSLPVGQPQHF